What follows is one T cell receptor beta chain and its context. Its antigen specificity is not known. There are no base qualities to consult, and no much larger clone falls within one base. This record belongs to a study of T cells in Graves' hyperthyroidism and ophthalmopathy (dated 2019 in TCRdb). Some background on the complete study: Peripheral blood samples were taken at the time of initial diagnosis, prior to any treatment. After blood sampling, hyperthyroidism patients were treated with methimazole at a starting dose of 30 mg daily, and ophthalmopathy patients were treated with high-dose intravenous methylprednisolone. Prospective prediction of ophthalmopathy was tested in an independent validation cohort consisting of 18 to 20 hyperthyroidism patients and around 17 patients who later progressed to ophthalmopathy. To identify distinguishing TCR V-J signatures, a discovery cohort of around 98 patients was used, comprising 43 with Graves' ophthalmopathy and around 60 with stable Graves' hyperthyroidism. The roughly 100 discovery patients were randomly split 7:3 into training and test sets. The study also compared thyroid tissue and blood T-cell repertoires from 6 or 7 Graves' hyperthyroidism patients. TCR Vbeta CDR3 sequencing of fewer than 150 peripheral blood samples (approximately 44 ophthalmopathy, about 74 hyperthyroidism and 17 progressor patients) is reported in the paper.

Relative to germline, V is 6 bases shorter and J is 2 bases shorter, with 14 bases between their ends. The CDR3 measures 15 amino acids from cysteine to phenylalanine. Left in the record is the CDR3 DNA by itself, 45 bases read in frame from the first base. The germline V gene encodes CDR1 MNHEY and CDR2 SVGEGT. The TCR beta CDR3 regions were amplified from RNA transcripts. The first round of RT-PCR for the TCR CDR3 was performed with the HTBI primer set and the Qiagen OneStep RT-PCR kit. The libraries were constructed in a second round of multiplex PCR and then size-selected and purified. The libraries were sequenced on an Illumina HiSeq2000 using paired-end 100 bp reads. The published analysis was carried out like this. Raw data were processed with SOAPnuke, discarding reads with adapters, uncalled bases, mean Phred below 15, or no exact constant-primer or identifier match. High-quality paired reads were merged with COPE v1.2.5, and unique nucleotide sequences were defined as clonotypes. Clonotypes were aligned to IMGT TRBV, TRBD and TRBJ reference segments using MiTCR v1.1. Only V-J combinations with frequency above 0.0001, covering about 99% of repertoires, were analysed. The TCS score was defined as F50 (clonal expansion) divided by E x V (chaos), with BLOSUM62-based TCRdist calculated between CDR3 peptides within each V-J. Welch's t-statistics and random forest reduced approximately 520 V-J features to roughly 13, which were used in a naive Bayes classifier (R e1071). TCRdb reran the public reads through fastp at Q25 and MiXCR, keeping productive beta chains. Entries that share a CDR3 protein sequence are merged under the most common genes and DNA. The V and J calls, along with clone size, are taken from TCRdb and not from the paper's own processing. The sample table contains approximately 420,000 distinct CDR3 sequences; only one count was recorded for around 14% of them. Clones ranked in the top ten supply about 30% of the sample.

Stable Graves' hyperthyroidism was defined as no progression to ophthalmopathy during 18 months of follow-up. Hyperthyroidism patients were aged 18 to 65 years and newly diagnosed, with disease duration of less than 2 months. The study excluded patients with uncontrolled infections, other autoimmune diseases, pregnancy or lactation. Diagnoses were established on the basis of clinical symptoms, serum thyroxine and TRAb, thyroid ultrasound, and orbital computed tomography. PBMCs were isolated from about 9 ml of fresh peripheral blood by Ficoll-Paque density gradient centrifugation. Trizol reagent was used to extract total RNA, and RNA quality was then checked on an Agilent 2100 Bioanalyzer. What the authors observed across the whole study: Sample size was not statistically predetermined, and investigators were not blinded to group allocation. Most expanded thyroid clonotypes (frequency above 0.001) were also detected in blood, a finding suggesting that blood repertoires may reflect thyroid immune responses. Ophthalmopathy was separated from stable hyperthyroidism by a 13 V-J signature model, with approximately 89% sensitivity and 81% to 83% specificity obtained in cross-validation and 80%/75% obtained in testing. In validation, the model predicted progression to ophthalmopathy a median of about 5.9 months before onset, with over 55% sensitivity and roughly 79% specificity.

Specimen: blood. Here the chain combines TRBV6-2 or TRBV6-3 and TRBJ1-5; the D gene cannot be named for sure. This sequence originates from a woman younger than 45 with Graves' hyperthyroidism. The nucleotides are TGTGCCAGCAGCCAATGGTCGGGAGGCAATCAGCCCCAGCATTTT. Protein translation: CASSQWSGGNQPQHF.